The 31 T cell receptor beta chains presented below share a single source sample, sequenced in a study of regulatory T cells in long-lasting Graves disease. The time point is: newly diagnosed GD, antithyroid drugs for less than 3 months. PBMCs were the source of the RNA used for TCR sequencing. HTBI primers from iRepertoire and Arm-PCR of CDR3 regions yielded the TCR beta libraries. Each CDR3 protein is one row after TCRdb ran MiXCR on the multiplex PCR reads. Of around 420,000 distinct CDR3 sequences in the sample, approximately 15% are singletons; the top ten hold about 7.8%. A further study also used this sample, focusing on T cells in Graves' hyperthyroidism and ophthalmopathy.

Sequencing used peripheral blood mononuclear cells (PBMCs), obtained at new diagnosis, from a patient treated with antithyroid drugs. Every receptor here comes from a woman in her forties with Graves disease.

The chain joins TRBV12-3 or TRBV12-4 to TRBJ1-3, with 7 bases that match TRBD1. CDR3 length equals 15 residues. The ends lost 6 bases at V and 1 base at J; junction bases unmatched: 6. The CDR3 DNA reads as TGTGCCAGCAGCCATACACAGGGGTCTGGAAACACCATATATTTT. This encodes CASSHTQGSGNTIYF.

The rearrangement uses TRBV5-1 and TRBJ2-1; TRBD2 aligns across 13 bases. This CDR3 contains 16 residues. The V gene's germline CDR1 is SGHRS and CDR2 YFSETQ. Trimming at V came to 4 bases and at J to 5 bases, leaving 6 bases not matched to a gene. CDR3 sequence reads: CASSGGTSGIHNEQFF. The CDR3 DNA reads TGCGCCAGCAGCGGGGGGACTAGCGGGATCCACAATGAGCAGTTCTTC. The full variable domain, completed using reference TRBV5-1 and TRBJ2-1, is KAGVTQTPRYLIKTRGQQVTLSCSPISGHRSVSWYQQTPGQGLQFLFEYFSETQRNKGNFPGRFSGRQFSNSRSEMNVSTLELGDSALYLCASSGGTSGIHNEQFFGPGTRLTVL.

This clonotype appeared a few times. The chain couples TRBV28 to TRBJ1-6, with TRBD1 as a possible D gene (6 bases). V was clipped by 6 bases and J by 8 bases, with 17 bases between them. This CDR3 spans 15 amino acids. CDR1 is MDHEN, CDR2 SYDVKM, per germline. The CDR3 DNA reads as TGTGCCAGCAGGGGCCGGGACAAACATTATTCACCCCTCCACTTT. Protein sequence: CASRGRDKHYSPLHF.

This clonotype was seen repeatedly, ten times or more. The chain has TRBV2 and TRBJ1-1; D unclear. Germline V CDR1 and CDR2: SNHLY, FYNNEI. V dropped 3 bases and J dropped 8 bases, with 4 bases sitting between them. CDR3 size: 10 residues. The CDR3 DNA reads TGTGCCAGCAGTGACAGGGAAGCTTTCTTT. Translation gives CASSDREAFF.

The CDR3 DNA is TGCAGTGCCCCAAGGGAAGTCGGGTACAATGAGCAGTTCTTC. The encoded protein is CSAPREVGYNEQFF. The gene calls are TRBV20-1 and TRBJ2-1; D unresolved. This CDR3 is 14 amino acids long. With 6 bases removed from V and 4 bases from J, the gap between germline ends came to 16 bases. The germline V gene has CDR1 DFQATT and CDR2 SNEGSKA (reference sequence).

This chain joins TRBV19 and TRBJ2-7, with D tentatively TRBD1 or TRBD2 (5 bases each). Germline V lookup: CDR1 LNHDA, CDR2 SQIVND (reference sequence). V lost 5 bases and J 4 bases, leaving 18 bases between the germline ends. The CDR3 runs 15 residues. The CDR3 reads CASSQAGRAGYEQYF. CDR3 nucleotide sequence: TGTGCCAGTAGTCAGGCGGGCAGGGCCGGGTACGAGCAGTACTTC.

This clonotype was seen at least ten times. The chain joins TRBV11-2 to TRBJ2-4, with 13 positions matching TRBD2. The junction had 5 bases not matched to a gene; V was cut back by 5 bases and J by 4 bases. From germline, CDR1 is SGHAT and CDR2 FQNNGV. CDR3 length equals 16 residues. This CDR3 reads CASSHWTSGGKNIQYF. In DNA form, the CDR3 reads TGTGCCAGCAGCCACTGGACTAGCGGGGGTAAAAACATTCAGTACTTC.

The gene calls are TRBV5-1 and TRBJ2-3; 11 positions agree with TRBD2. This CDR3 spans 18 amino acids. Germline-derived CDR1 and CDR2 are SGHRS and YFSETQ. V shed 5 bases and J 3 bases; nucleotides not matched to a gene: 14. CDR3 nucleotide sequence: TGCGCCAGCAGTTACGATCAAAATAGCGGGAGGGTTACAGATACGCAGTATTTT. This encodes CASSYDQNSGRVTDTQYF.

This clonotype came up many times. CDR3: CASTQTGTVSYEQYF. DNA of the CDR3: TGTGCCAGCACACAAACGGGGACAGTCTCCTACGAGCAGTACTTC. The rearrangement uses TRBV28 and TRBJ2-7, with 7 bases identical to TRBD1. Trimming at V came to 7 bases and at J to 0 bases, leaving 9 bases not matched to a gene. Germline V gene sequence: CDR1 MDHEN, CDR2 SYDVKM. The CDR3 loop spans 15 amino acids.

This clonotype was seen repeatedly, ten times or more. V is TRBV5-4 and J is TRBJ2-5; D may be TRBD2 (6 bases). CDR3 length equals 14 residues. CDR1 SGHNT and CDR2 YYREEE come from the germline V gene (reference sequence). V dropped 1 base and J dropped 0 bases, with 7 bases sitting between them. In nucleotides, the CDR3 is TGTGCCAGCAGCTTGCGGGGGTACCAAGAGACCCAGTACTTC. Translated: CASSLRGYQETQYF.

The table lists this clonotype with many counts. V gene TRBV12-3 or TRBV12-4 combines with J gene TRBJ2-5; D perhaps matches TRBD1 (6 bases). Between the trimmed V and J ends, which lost 6 bases and 5 bases, there was a span of 10 bases. The CDR3 has 12 amino acids. Here the CDR3 DNA reads TGTGCCAGCAGCAAGGACAGTGAGACCCAGTACTTC. Translation: CASSKDSETQYF.

This clonotype was counted many times. The chain carries TRBV27 and TRBJ2-1, with TRBD2 matching 10 bases. The germline V gene has CDR1 MNHEY and CDR2 SMNVEV (reference sequence). Trimming at V came to 7 bases and at J to 3 bases, leaving 3 bases not matched to a gene. This CDR3 contains 14 residues. DNA of the CDR3: TGTGCCAGCAAGCCTAGCGGGAGCTACAATGAGCAGTTCTTC. It specifies CASKPSGSYNEQFF.

This clonotype was detected many times. The rearrangement joins TRBV7-9 to TRBJ2-1; D is uncertain. The V and J ends lost 6 bases and 0 bases respectively, with 9 bases between them. CDR1 is SEHNR, CDR2 FQNEAQ, per germline (reference sequence). This CDR3 is built from 14 residues. The CDR3 DNA reads TGTGCCAGCAGTGAGCAGAGCTCCTACAATGAGCAGTTCTTC. It encodes CASSEQSSYNEQFF.

This sequence joins TRBV9 and TRBJ1-2, with D uncertain. CDR3 length: 15 amino acids. Germline CDR1 SGDLS, CDR2 YYNGEE. Trimming took off 0 bases at V and 1 base at J, with 10 bases between the two ends. DNA for the CDR3: TGTGCCAGCAGCGTAGGGTTCAACAATAACTATGGCTACACCTTC. Protein product: CASSVGFNNNYGYTF. The full variable domain, in which reference TRBV9 and TRBJ1-2 provide the parts outside the CDR3, is DSGVTQTPKHLITATGQRVTLRCSPRSGDLSVYWYQQSLDQGLQFLIQYYNGEERAKGNILERFSAQQFPDLHSELNLSSLELGDSALYFCASSVGFNNNYGYTFGSGTRLTVV.

The J gene is TRBJ1-1, the V gene TRBV28; the D gene is possibly TRBD1 (5 bases). In germline, CDR1 is MDHEN, CDR2 SYDVKM. The V end was cut by 3 bases, the J end by 3 bases, with 17 bases between. This CDR3 has 16 residues. Here the CDR3 reads CASSFLGQGSDTEAFF. The CDR3 DNA follows: TGTGCCAGCAGTTTCTTGGGGCAGGGTAGTGACACTGAAGCTTTCTTT.

This clonotype was counted ten times or more. The chain couples TRBV7-8 to TRBJ2-1; no definite D call. Germline V lookup: CDR1 SGHVS, CDR2 FQNEAQ. V gave up 3 bases and J gave up 1 base, with 16 bases separating them. The CDR3 covers 17 residues. The CDR3 region has the DNA TGTGCCAGCAGCTTTGTCGAGCGTCCCGGGTCCTACAATGAGCAGTTCTTC. Residues: CASSFVERPGSYNEQFF.

The gene calls are TRBV20-1 and TRBJ2-5; 10 bases align to TRBD2. In germline, CDR1 is DFQATT, CDR2 SNEGSKA (reference sequence). The junction had 7 bases not matched to a gene; V was cut back by 6 bases and J by 3 bases. This CDR3 spans 14 amino acids. CDR3 bases: TGCAGTGCCAAGCCCGGACTAGCGGAAGAGACCCAGTACTTC. This encodes CSAKPGLAEETQYF.

This clonotype appeared many times. The CDR3 sequence is CASSYSGSTEAFF. CDR3 nucleotide sequence: TGTGCCAGCAGTTACTCGGGGAGTACTGAAGCTTTCTTT. V gene TRBV6-5 combines with J gene TRBJ1-1, with D uncertain. The CDR3 extends over 13 amino acids. Trimming stripped 0 bases from V and 5 bases from J, with 7 bases between. The germline CDR1 and CDR2 sequences are MNHEY and SVGAGI.

This clonotype was seen only a few times. The J gene is TRBJ1-5, the V gene TRBV28; no clear D. This CDR3 has 14 residues. Germline V lookup: CDR1 MDHEN, CDR2 SYDVKM. Trimming removed 4 bases from V and 0 bases from J, with 7 bases in between. CDR3 protein: CASSSGNSNQPQHF. DNA of the CDR3: TGTGCCAGCAGTTCCGGGAATAGCAATCAGCCCCAGCATTTT.

As to this clonotype: Being one base from a much bigger clone, this may be a read error. The chain joins TRBV7-6 to TRBJ1-5; D remains unclear. The germline V gene has CDR1 SGHVS and CDR2 FNYEAQ. The CDR3 runs 15 residues. The V end lost 5 bases, the J end lost 1 base, and 12 bases lay between the germline ends. In nucleotides, the CDR3 is TGTGCCAGCAGCCCCACGGCGAGGAGCAATCAGCCCCAGCATTTT. Protein product: CASSPTARSNQPQHF. Variable domain in full (rest from reference TRBV7-6 and TRBJ1-5): GAGVSQSPRYKVTKRGQDVALRCDPISGHVSLYWYRQALGQGPEFLTYFNYEAQQDKSGLPNDRFSAERPEGSISTLTIQRTEQRDSAMYRCASSPTARSNQPQHFGDGTRLSIL.

This clonotype was seen ten or more times. V is TRBV11-2 and J is TRBJ2-3, with 10 bases aligning to TRBD2. The CDR3 covers 18 residues. CDR1 and CDR2 from the germline V gene are SGHAT and FQNNGV. Trimming took 1 base from V and 5 from J; bases not matched to a gene: 12. In DNA, the CDR3 is TGTGCCAGCAGCTTAGTCTTCCCAGCGGGAGGGCCGAGAGATACGCAGTATTTT. Translated, it gives CASSLVFPAGGPRDTQYF.

This clonotype was counted at least ten times. One junction end does not reproduce the germline sequence, and a read error may be involved. V is TRBV2 and J is TRBJ1-1; D gene uncertain. CDR3 length: 13 residues. Per the germline V gene, CDR1 is SNHLY and CDR2 is FYNNEI. CDR3 DNA sequence: TGTGCCAGAAGTGTCTACGGGAACACTGAAGCTTTCTTT. This encodes CARSVYGNTEAFF.

Ten or more counts support this clonotype. The chain employs TRBV27 and TRBJ1-3; D perhaps matches TRBD1 (5 bases). V shed 3 bases and J shed 2 bases, with 17 bases lying between them. The CDR3 is made up of 17 amino acids. CDR1 and CDR2 from the germline V gene are MNHEY and SMNVEV (reference sequence). CDR3 nucleotide sequence: TGTGCCAGCAGTTTTTCGCGACCCCAGGGCGCTGGAAACACCATATATTTT. As protein: CASSFSRPQGAGNTIYF.

This clonotype was counted many times. This chain links TRBV2 with TRBJ2-5, with TRBD2 as a possible D gene (5 bases). The V and J ends lost 7 bases and 3 bases respectively, with 15 bases between them. Germline assignment: CDR1 SNHLY and CDR2 FYNNEI. CDR3 length: 14 residues. The CDR3 coding sequence is TGTGCCAGCACGCCGGTGGGAGCGGAAGAGACCCAGTACTTC. This sequence encodes CASTPVGAEETQYF.

The rearrangement links TRBV4-1 to TRBJ1-3; D may be TRBD1 (6 bases). V was cut by 6 bases and J by 0 bases, with 18 bases left in between. The germline CDR1 and CDR2 sequences are MGHRA and YSYEKL. The CDR3 length is 17 residues. In DNA, the CDR3 is TGCGCCAGCAGTCGAGGGGGGGACATCTCCTCTGGAAACACCATATATTTT. This gives the protein CASSRGGDISSGNTIYF.

This clonotype was seen a handful of times. The genes are TRBV19 and TRBJ1-6; 8 bases map to TRBD1. Germline V gene sequence: CDR1 LNHDA, CDR2 SQIVND (reference sequence). The CDR3 sequence is 18 residues long. The V gene end was trimmed by 0 bases and the J gene end by 0 bases; junction bases not matched to a gene: 4. CDR3 in amino acids: CASSIEGTGRSYNSPLHF. CDR3 sequence (DNA): TGTGCCAGTAGTATAGAAGGGACAGGTCGCTCCTATAATTCACCCCTCCACTTT.

This clonotype was recorded a few times. The rearrangement joins TRBV27 to TRBJ1-2, with 12 nucleotides matching TRBD1. CDR1 and CDR2 from the germline V gene are MNHEY and SMNVEV (reference sequence). J was trimmed by 4 bases and V by 4 bases; bases with no gene match: 7. CDR3 length equals 16 residues. CDR3 DNA: TGTGCCAGCAGTTCTCTCCCGGGACAGGGGGCCTATGGCTACACCTTC. Protein: CASSSLPGQGAYGYTF.

This chain connects TRBV4-3 to TRBJ2-5, with 9 bases fitting TRBD2. CDR1 is LGHNA and CDR2 is YSLEER in the germline V gene. Trimming removed 3 bases from V and 4 bases from J; junction bases left unmatched: 12. This CDR3 region has 17 residues. The CDR3 sequence is CASSHTGTSSLGETQYF. CDR3 DNA sequence: TGCGCCAGCAGCCACACCGGGACTAGCTCCCTCGGAGAGACCCAGTACTTC.

This clonotype was found many times. The J gene is TRBJ1-6, the V gene TRBV6-2 or TRBV6-3; perhaps TRBD1 as D (5 bases). With 3 bases removed from V and 10 bases from J, the gap between germline ends came to 16 bases. Germline V gene sequence: CDR1 MNHEY, CDR2 SVGEGT. The CDR3 extends over 15 amino acids. The CDR3 DNA reads TGTGCCAGCAGTTATCCGGCAGGGAGGTTCTCACCCCTCCACTTT. It encodes CASSYPAGRFSPLHF.

This clonotype was seen ten or more times. The rearrangement links TRBV18 to TRBJ1-1; the D is unclear. This CDR3 has 14 residues. Between the trimmed V and J ends, which lost 3 bases and 1 base, there was a span of 9 bases. Germline assignment: CDR1 KGHSH and CDR2 LQKENI. CDR3 sequence reads: CASSPGPQNTEAFF. DNA of the CDR3: TGTGCCAGCTCACCGGGTCCTCAGAACACTGAAGCTTTCTTT.

This clonotype was seen repeatedly, ten times or more. The chain carries TRBV7-9 and TRBJ1-1, with 7 nucleotides matching TRBD1. The CDR3 totals 12 residues. V lost 4 bases and J lost 11; bases outside the gene matches: 7. The germline V gene has CDR1 SEHNR and CDR2 FQNEAQ (reference sequence). In DNA form, the CDR3 reads TGTGCCAGCAGCTATGGACAGGCCCGGGCTTTCTTT. Translating it yields CASSYGQARAFF.